The TCR beta chain under discussion was sequenced for a study of vaccination and CD4 T cells after COVID-19. At the level of the study: In the control cultures, a CEFX pool, an HIV-1 Nef pool, or no peptide was supplied.

Treatment described: approximately 9-day PBMC culture with coronavirus spike peptide pools or control peptides (ViraFEST assay). About this clonotype itself: As yet, its antigen is unknown.

After removal of 5 bases from V and 8 bases from J, the junction contained 13 bases not matched to a gene. Per germline, CDR1 SGHNT and CDR2 YENEEA. CDR3 length: 16 residues. With the Oncomine TCR Beta short-read assay, DNA from cultured CD4+ T cells was sequenced. TCRdb re-analysed the PCR reads in MiXCR, keeping a single row per CDR3 protein. This sample has tens of thousands of distinct CDR3 sequences, with about 39% found just once. The genes are TRBV11-3 and TRBJ1-2; 11 positions agree with TRBD1. The TCR originated in a human donor who had recovered from COVID-19. Source: CD4+ T cells from blood, cultured in vitro, taken before SARS-CoV-2 vaccination. CDR3 amino acids: CASSDYLSGQGDGYTF. CDR3 sequence (DNA): TGTGCCAGCAGCGATTATCTCTCGGGACAGGGGGACGGCTACACCTTC.